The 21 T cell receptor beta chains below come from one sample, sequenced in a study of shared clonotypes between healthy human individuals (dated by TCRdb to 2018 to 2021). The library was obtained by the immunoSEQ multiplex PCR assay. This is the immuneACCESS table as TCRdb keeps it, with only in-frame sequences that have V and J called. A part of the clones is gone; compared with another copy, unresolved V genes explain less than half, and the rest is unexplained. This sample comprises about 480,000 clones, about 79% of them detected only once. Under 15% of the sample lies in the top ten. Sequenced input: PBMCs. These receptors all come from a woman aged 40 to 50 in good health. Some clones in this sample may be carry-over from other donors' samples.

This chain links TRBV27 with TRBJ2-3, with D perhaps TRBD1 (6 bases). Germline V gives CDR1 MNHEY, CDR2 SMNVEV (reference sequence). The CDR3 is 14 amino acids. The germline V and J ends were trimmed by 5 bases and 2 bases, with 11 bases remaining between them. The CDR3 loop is CASSPTGFTDTQYF. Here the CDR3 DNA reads TGTGCCAGCAGTCCGACAGGATTCACAGATACGCAGTATTTT.

CDR3 DNA sequence: TGTGCCAGCAAGAGGGCAGACGGTAGCCAAGAGACCCAGTACTTC. Protein: CASKRADGSQETQYF. The chain recombines TRBV6-1 with TRBJ2-5; maybe TRBD2 (5 bases). The V and J ends lost 7 bases and 1 base respectively, with 16 bases between them. The CDR3 extends over 15 amino acids. Germline-derived CDR1 and CDR2 are MNHNS and SASEGT.

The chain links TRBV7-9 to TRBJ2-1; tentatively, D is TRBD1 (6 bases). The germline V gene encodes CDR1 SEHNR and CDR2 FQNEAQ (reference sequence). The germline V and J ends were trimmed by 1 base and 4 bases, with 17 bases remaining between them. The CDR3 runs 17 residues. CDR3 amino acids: CASSLGWGLDAYNEQFF. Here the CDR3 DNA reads TGTGCCAGCAGCTTAGGATGGGGGCTAGACGCATACAATGAGCAGTTCTTC.

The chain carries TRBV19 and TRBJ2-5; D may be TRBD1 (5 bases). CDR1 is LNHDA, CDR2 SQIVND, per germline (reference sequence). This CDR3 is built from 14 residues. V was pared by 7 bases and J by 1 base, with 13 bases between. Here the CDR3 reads CASTRTHSQETQYF. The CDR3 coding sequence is TGTGCCAGTACCCGGACACACAGCCAAGAGACCCAGTACTTC.

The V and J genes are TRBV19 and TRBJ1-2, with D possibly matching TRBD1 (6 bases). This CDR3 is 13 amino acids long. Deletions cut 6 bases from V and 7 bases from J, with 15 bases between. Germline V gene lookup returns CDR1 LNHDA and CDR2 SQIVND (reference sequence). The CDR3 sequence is CASREDSRSGYTF. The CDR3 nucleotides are TGTGCCAGTAGAGAGGACAGTAGAAGTGGCTACACCTTC.

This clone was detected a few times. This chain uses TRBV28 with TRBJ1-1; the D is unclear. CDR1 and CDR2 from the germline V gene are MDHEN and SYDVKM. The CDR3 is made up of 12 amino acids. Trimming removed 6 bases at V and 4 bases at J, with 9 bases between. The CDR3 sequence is CASRTLSTEAFF. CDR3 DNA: TGTGCCAGCAGGACGCTGAGCACTGAAGCTTTCTTT.

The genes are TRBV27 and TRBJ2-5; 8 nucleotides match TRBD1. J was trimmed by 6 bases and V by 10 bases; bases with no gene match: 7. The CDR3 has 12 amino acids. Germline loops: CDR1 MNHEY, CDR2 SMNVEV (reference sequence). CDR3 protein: CATGRGPQTQYF. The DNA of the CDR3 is TGTGCCACCGGCAGGGGGCCCCAGACCCAGTACTTC.

The CDR3 protein is CASCPLSATNEKLFF. CDR3 bases: TGTGCCAGCTGCCCCCTCTCTGCTACTAATGAAAAACTGTTTTTT. The rearrangement uses TRBV2 and TRBJ1-4; D is unresolved. V gave up 8 bases and J gave up 2 bases, with 15 bases separating them. CDR1 and CDR2 from the germline V gene are SNHLY and FYNNEI. The CDR3 contains 15 residues.

This CDR3 reads CASSKSSRDLLSGANVLTF. The CDR3 region has the DNA TGTGCCAGCAGCAAATCCAGCCGGGACCTCTTGTCTGGGGCCAACGTCCTGACTTTC. The chain joins TRBV9 to TRBJ2-6, with D perhaps matching TRBD1 or TRBD2 (5 bases each). This CDR3 region has 19 residues. Trimming pared 4 bases from V and 1 base from J, leaving 21 bases between. Germline values: CDR1 SGDLS, CDR2 YYNGEE.

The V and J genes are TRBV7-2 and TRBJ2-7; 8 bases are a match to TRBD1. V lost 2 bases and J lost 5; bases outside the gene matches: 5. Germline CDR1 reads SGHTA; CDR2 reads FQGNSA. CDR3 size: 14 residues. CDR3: CASSLQGALDEQYF. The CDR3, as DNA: TGTGCCAGCAGCTTACAGGGGGCACTAGACGAGCAGTACTTC.

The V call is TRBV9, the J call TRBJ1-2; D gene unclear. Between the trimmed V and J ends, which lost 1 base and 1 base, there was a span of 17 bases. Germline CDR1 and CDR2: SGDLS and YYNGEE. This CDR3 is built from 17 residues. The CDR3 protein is CASSVTIGPLLNYGYTF. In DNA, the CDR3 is TGTGCCAGCAGCGTAACCATTGGCCCCCTTCTTAACTATGGCTACACCTTC.

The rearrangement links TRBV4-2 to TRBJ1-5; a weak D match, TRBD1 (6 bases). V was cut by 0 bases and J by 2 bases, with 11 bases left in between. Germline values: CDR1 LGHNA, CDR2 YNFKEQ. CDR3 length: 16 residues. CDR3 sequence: CASSQETGSGNQPQHF. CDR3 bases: TGTGCCAGCAGCCAAGAAACAGGGTCGGGCAATCAGCCCCAGCATTTT.

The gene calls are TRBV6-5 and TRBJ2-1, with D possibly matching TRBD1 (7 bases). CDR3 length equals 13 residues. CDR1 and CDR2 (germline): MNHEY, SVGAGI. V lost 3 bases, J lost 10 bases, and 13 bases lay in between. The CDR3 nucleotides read TGTGCCAGCAGTTATCCGACAGGGAGGGAGCAGTTCTTC. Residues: CASSYPTGREQFF.

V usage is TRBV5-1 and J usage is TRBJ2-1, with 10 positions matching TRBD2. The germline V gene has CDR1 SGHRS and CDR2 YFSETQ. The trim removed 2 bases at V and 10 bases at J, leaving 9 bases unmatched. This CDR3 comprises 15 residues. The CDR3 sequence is CASSFEVAGGDEQFF. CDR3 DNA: TGCGCCAGCAGCTTCGAGGTAGCGGGAGGTGACGAGCAGTTCTTC.

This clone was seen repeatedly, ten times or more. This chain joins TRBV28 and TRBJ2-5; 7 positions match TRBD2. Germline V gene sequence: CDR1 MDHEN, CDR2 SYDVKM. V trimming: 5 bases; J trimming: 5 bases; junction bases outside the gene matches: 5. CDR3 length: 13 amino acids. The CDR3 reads CASSGEGRETQYF. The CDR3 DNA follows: TGTGCCAGCAGTGGGGAGGGGAGGGAGACCCAGTACTTC.

The DNA of the CDR3 is TGTGCCTCAACCCCCGGGACAGATTCCTACGAGCAGTACTTC. Its translation: CASTPGTDSYEQYF. This chain joins TRBV30 and TRBJ2-7; TRBD1 matches 7 bases. The germline V gene has CDR1 GTSNPN and CDR2 SVGIG (reference sequence). The CDR3 sequence is 14 residues long. After removal of 7 bases from V and 1 base from J, the junction contained 10 bases not matched to a gene.

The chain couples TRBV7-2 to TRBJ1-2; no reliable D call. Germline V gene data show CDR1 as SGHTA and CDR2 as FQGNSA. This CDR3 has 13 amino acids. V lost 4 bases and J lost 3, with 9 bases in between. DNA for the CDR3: TGTGCCAGCAGCTCCGTGAGCGACTATGGCTACACCTTC. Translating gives CASSSVSDYGYTF.

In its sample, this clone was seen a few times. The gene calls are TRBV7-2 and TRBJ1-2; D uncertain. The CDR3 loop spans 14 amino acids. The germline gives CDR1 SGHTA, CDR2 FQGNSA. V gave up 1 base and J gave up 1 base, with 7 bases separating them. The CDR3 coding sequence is TGTGCCAGCAGCTTAGAAGTGGGTAACTATGGCTACACCTTC. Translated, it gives CASSLEVGNYGYTF.

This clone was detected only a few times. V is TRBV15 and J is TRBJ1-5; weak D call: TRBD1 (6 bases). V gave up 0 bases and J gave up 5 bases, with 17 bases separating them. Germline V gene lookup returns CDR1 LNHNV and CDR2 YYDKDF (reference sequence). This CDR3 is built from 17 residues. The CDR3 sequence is CATSRDPGTGQHQPQHF. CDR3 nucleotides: TGTGCCACCAGCAGAGACCCTGGAACAGGGCAGCATCAGCCCCAGCATTTT.

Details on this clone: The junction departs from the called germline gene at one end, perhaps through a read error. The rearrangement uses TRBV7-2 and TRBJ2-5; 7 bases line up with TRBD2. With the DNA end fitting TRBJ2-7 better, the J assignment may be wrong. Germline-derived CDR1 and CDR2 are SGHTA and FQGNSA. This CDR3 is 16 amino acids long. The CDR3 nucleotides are TGTGCCAGCAGCGTAGCTGGCGGGAGTGGGTCCTACGAGCAGTACTTC. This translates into CASSVAGGSGSYEQYF.

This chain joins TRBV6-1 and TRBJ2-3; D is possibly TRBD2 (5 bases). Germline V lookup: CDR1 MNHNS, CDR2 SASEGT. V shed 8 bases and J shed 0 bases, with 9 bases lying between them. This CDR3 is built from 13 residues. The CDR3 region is CASLSGSTDTQYF. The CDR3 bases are TGTGCCAGCTTGAGCGGTAGCACAGATACGCAGTATTTT.